This TCR beta chain is from a study of early T cells in non-severe SARS-CoV-2 infection (dated by TCRdb to about 2021). Regarding the study in general: Because TCR sequencing was done on bulk RNA from unsorted whole blood, the alpha and beta chains could not be paired.

In its sample, this clonotype was seen a few times. Which antigen it targets is not known. No much larger clone is present one base from it, and per-base qualities are unavailable. The CDR3, from cysteine to phenylalanine, totals 13 residues. Of all the DNA, just the CDR3 is kept, 39 bases in frame from base 1. V trim: 9 bases; J trim: 7 bases; unmatched bases: 5. From the germline V gene (reference sequence), CDR1 is LNHDA and CDR2 is SQIVND. The study was a case-control design nested within a healthcare worker cohort in London, UK, with weekly nasopharyngeal swab PCR tests and blood sampling. Healthcare workers were recruited during the week of the UK lockdown, between 23 and 31 March 2020, and followed weekly for up to about 15 weeks. Paper-wide results and their limitations: Matching against VDJdb was skewed toward anti-spike CD8 responses, likely underestimated virus-specific expansions, and missed private and CD4 specificities.

Preparation of the library involved 5' RACE. The sequencer was a NextSeq 500. The TCR library protocol attached unique molecular identifiers to individual cDNA molecules to correct for sequencing error and PCR bias. TCR alpha and beta chains were both sequenced, and the abundances of alpha and beta sequences in each sample were closely correlated with each other. Per the authors' processing: V gene, J gene and CDR3 annotation of TCR sequences was performed with Decombinator V4. Expanded TCRs were defined as changing significantly between any two time points under a Poisson model with p below 0.0001. TCR abundances were normalised to the total number of TCRs sequenced per sample and expressed as counts per million. TRAV1-2 paired with TRAJ12, TRAJ20 or TRAJ33 defined MAIT TCRs, while TRAV10 paired with TRAJ18 defined iNKT TCRs. A search of VDJdb, accessed on 1 November 2021, was run for TCRs annotated to CMV, EBV and SARS-CoV-2, with TCRs annotated for multiple antigens excluded. The public reads were reanalyzed by TCRdb: fastp trimming at Q25, MiXCR alignment, in-frame beta chains only. Rows are combined by CDR3 protein, so each entry shows the most common genes and DNA. The authors' filters were not applied to this entry. The sample records tens of thousands of distinct CDR3 sequences, about 5% of which are singletons. Roughly 4.5% of the sample goes to the ten largest clones.

Sample: whole blood. Recombination linked TRBV19 to TRBJ1-6, with 8 bases in between that match TRBD1. This receptor was taken from an adult who was a healthcare worker with PCR-confirmed SARS-CoV-2 infection or an uninfected control (not recorded which). The CDR3 region: CASKTGDNSPLHF. The sequence in DNA is TGTGCCAGCAAGACAGGGGACAATTCACCCCTCCACTTT.